A selection of T cell receptor beta chains follows, all from one sample in a study of blood T cell repertoires in COVID-19. The data were produced by immunoSEQ multiplex PCR, yet TCRdb's version contains in-frame clones alone and is incomplete. The table has about 100,000 clones, roughly 90% seen once; the top ten hold about 6.9%. Material: peripheral blood. These receptor sequences come from a man aged 25 to 40 in a cohort sampled during active COVID-19. CDR3s include the opening cysteine and the closing phenylalanine or tryptophan. D genes are given only for firm matches. The listing skips clone size in some rows; elsewhere it reads once, few, many or a size class.

v_gene: TRBV5-4
d_gene: TRBD1
abundance: .
j_gene: TRBJ1-4
CDR3aa: CASSRAGTGNEKLFF
CDR3nt: TGTGCCAGCAGCAGGGCCGGGACAGGAAATGAAAAACTGTTTTTT

v_gene: TRBV2
d_gene: .
abundance: once
j_gene: TRBJ1-1
CDR3aa: CASKQGFNTEAFF
CDR3nt: TGTGCCAGCAAGCAGGGGTTCAACACTGAAGCTTTCTTT

v_gene: TRBV7-8
d_gene: .
abundance: .
j_gene: TRBJ1-1
CDR3aa: CASSLVSPGGYTEAFF
CDR3nt: TGTGCCAGCAGCTTAGTTTCCCCGGGCGGGTACACTGAAGCTTTCTTT

v_gene: TRBV6-1
d_gene: .
abundance: .
j_gene: TRBJ2-7
CDR3aa: CASSGTTRRGSYEQYF
CDR3nt: TGTGCCAGCAGTGGGACGACACGGCGGGGATCCTACGAGCAGTACTTC

v_gene: TRBV27
d_gene: TRBD1
abundance: .
j_gene: TRBJ1-2
CDR3aa: CASSIRWDRAIYGYTF
CDR3nt: TGTGCCAGCAGTATCCGTTGGGACAGGGCTATATATGGCTACACCTTC

v_gene: TRBV19
d_gene: TRBD2
abundance: .
j_gene: TRBJ2-3
CDR3aa: CASRAGLAGGTSTDTQYF
CDR3nt: TGTGCCAGTAGAGCGGGACTAGCGGGGGGCACTAGCACAGATACGCAGTATTTT

v_gene: TRBV4-1
d_gene: .
abundance: .
j_gene: TRBJ2-5
CDR3aa: CASSQGTWQETQYF
CDR3nt: TGCGCCAGCAGCCAGGGGACTTGGCAAGAGACCCAGTACTTC

v_gene: TRBV2
d_gene: TRBD1
abundance: .
j_gene: TRBJ2-5
CDR3aa: CASRERTGRETQYF
CDR3nt: TGTGCCAGCAGGGAAAGGACAGGAAGAGAGACCCAGTACTTC

v_gene: TRBV30
d_gene: TRBD2
abundance: .
j_gene: TRBJ2-5
CDR3aa: CAWSVLWSRGGVETQYF
CDR3nt: TGTGCCTGGAGTGTACTTTGGTCACGGGGGGGCGTCGAGACCCAGTACTTC

v_gene: TRBV6-1
d_gene: .
abundance: few
j_gene: TRBJ1-1
CDR3aa: CASSEGLVNTEAFF
CDR3nt: TGTGCCAGCAGTGAAGGGCTGGTGAACACTGAAGCTTTCTTT

v_gene: TRBV6-6
d_gene: TRBD2
abundance: .
j_gene: TRBJ2-3
CDR3aa: CASKTSGVADTQYF
CDR3nt: TGTGCCAGCAAGACTAGCGGGGTAGCAGATACGCAGTATTTT

v_gene: TRBV4-3
d_gene: TRBD1
abundance: .
j_gene: TRBJ1-1
CDR3aa: CASSRTGDTEAFF
CDR3nt: TGCGCCAGCAGTCGGACAGGGGACACTGAAGCTTTCTTT

v_gene: TRBV2
d_gene: TRBD2
abundance: .
j_gene: TRBJ2-3
CDR3aa: CASSVSSGGADTQYF
CDR3nt: TGTGCCAGCAGTGTCTCTAGCGGGGGGGCAGATACGCAGTATTTT

v_gene: TRBV18
d_gene: .
abundance: .
j_gene: TRBJ2-1
CDR3aa: CASSPILAGAMKNEQFF
CDR3nt: TGTGCCAGCTCACCAATCTTGGCGGGGGCTATGAAAAATGAGCAGTTCTTC

v_gene: TRBV9
d_gene: .
abundance: .
j_gene: TRBJ1-3
CDR3aa: CASSDNPTASSGNTIYF
CDR3nt: TGTGCCAGCAGTGACAACCCGACAGCGAGCTCTGGAAACACCATATATTTT

v_gene: TRBV6-5
d_gene: .
abundance: .
j_gene: TRBJ1-1
CDR3aa: CASSYRAGTEAFF
CDR3nt: TGTGCCAGCAGTTACAGGGCGGGAACTGAAGCTTTCTTT